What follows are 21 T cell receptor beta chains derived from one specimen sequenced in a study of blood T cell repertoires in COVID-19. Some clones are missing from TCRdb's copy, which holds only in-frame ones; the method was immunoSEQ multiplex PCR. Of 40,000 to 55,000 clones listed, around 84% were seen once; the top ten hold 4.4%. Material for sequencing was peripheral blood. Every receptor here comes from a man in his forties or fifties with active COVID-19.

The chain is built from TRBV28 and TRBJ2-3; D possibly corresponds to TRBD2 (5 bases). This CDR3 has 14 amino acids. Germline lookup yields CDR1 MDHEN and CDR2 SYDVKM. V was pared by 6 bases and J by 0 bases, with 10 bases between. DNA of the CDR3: TGTGCCAGCAGCGGAGGTACCAGCACAGATACGCAGTATTTT. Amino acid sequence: CASSGGTSTDTQYF.

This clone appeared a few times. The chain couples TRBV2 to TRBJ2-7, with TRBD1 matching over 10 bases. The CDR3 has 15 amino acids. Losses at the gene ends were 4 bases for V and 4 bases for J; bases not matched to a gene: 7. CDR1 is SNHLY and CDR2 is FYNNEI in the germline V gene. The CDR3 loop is CASSGETGGRYEQYF. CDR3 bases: TGTGCCAGCAGTGGAGAGACAGGGGGCAGGTACGAGCAGTACTTC. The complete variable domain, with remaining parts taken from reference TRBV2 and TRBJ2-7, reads EPEVTQTPSHQVTQMGQEVILRCVPISNHLYFYWYRQILGQKVEFLVSFYNNEISEKSEIFDDQFSVERPDGSNFTLKIRSTKLEDSAMYFCASSGETGGRYEQYFGPGTRLTVT.

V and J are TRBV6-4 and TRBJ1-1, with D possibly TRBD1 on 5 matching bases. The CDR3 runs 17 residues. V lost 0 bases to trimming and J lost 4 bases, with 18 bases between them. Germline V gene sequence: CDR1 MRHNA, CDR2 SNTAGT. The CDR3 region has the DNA TGTGCCAGCAGTGACTCGGGGGGGAAGGGGTTAGGCACTGAAGCTTTCTTT. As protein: CASSDSGGKGLGTEAFF.

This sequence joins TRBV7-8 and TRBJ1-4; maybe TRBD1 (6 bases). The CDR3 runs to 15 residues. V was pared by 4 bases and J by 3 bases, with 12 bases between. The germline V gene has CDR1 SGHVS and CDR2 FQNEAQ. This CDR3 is CASSSGTGPNEKLFF. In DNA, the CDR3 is TGTGCCAGCAGCTCGGGCACAGGGCCTAATGAAAAACTGTTTTTT. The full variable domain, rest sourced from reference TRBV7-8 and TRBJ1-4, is GAGVSQSPRYKVAKRGQDVALRCDPISGHVSLFWYQQALGQGPEFLTYFQNEAQLDKSGLPSDRFFAERPEGSVSTLKIQRTQQEDSAVYLCASSSGTGPNEKLFFGSGTQLSVL.

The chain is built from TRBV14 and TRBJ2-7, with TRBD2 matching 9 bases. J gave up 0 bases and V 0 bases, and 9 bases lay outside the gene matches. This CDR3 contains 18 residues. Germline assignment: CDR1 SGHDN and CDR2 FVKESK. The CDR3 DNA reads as TGTGCCAGCAGCCAAGATAATCGGCCAGCGGGGGGCTCCTACGAGCAGTACTTC. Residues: CASSQDNRPAGGSYEQYF.

CDR3 nucleotides: TGTGCCATCAGTGGGCCTGGAGGGGGCGCCGACTATGGCTACACCTTC. It specifies CAISGPGGGADYGYTF. The V gene is TRBV10-3, the J gene TRBJ1-2; TRBD1 matches at 7 bases. V dropped 4 bases and J dropped 3; count of bases not matched to a gene: 11. Germline CDR1 ENHRY, CDR2 SYGVKD. CDR3 length equals 16 residues.

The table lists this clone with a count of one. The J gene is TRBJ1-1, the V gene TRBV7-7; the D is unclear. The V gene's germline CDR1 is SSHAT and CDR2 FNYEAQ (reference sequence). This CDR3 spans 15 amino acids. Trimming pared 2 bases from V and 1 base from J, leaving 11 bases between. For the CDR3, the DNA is TGTGCCAGCAGCTTAAGTGAATGGAGGAACACTGAAGCTTTCTTT. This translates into CASSLSEWRNTEAFF.

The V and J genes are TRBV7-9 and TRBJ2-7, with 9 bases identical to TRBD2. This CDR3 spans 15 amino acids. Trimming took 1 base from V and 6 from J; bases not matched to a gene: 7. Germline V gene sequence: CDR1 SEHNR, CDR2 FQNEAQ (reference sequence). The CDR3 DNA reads TGTGCCAGCAGCTTAGGTAGCGGGGGCCCTGCCGAGCAGTACTTC. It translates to CASSLGSGGPAEQYF.

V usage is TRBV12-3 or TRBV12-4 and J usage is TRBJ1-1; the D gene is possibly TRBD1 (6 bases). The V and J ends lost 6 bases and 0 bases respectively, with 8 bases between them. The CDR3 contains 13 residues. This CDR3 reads CASSGQMNTEAFF. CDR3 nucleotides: TGTGCCAGCAGCGGACAGATGAACACTGAAGCTTTCTTT.

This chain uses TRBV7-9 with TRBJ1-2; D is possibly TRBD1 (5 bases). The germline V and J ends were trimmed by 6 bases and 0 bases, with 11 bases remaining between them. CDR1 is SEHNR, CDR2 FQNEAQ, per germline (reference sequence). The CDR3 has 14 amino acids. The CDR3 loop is CASSTTDTNYGYTF. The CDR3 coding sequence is TGTGCCAGCAGTACGACAGATACTAACTATGGCTACACCTTC.

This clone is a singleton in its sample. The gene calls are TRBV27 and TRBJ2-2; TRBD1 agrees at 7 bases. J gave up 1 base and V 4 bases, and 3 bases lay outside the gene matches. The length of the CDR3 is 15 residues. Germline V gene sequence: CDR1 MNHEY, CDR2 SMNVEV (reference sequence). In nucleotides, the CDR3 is TGTGCCAGCAGTTCCGGGACAGAGAACACCGGGGAGCTGTTTTTT. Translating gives CASSSGTENTGELFF.

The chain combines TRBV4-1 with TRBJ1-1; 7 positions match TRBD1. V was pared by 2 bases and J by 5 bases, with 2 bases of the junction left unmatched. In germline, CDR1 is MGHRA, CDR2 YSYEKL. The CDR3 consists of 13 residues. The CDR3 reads CASSQYRGTEAFF. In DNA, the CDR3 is TGCGCCAGCAGCCAATACAGGGGAACTGAAGCTTTCTTT.

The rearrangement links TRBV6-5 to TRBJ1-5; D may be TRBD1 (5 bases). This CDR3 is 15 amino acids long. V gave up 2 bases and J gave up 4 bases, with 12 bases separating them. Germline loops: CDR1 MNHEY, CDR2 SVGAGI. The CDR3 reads CASSYRQGANQPQHF. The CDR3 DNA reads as TGTGCCAGCAGTTACCGGCAGGGTGCTAATCAGCCCCAGCATTTT.

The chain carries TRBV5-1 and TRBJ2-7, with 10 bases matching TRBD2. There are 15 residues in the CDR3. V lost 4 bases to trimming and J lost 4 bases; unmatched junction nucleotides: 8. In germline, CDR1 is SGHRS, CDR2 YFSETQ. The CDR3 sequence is CASSTTSGAAYEQYF. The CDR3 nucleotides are TGCGCCAGCAGCACCACTAGCGGGGCGGCGTACGAGCAGTACTTC.

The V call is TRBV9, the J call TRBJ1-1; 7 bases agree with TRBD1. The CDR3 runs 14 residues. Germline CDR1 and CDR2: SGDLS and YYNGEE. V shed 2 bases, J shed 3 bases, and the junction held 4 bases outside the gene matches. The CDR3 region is CASSVDDRDTEAFF. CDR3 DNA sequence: TGTGCCAGCAGCGTCGACGACAGGGACACTGAAGCTTTCTTT.

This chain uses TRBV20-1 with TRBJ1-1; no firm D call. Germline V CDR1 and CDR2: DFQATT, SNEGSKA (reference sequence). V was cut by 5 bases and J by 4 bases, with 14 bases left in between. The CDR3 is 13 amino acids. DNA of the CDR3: TGCAGTGCTGGTGGGCGGTTTGGCACTGAAGCTTTCTTT. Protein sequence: CSAGGRFGTEAFF.

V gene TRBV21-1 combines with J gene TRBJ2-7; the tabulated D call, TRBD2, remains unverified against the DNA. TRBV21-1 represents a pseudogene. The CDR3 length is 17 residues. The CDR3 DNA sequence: TGTGCCAGCAGCCCACGGGAGACTAGCGGGTGTCCCTACGAGCAGTACTTC. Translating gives CASSPRETSGCPYEQYF.

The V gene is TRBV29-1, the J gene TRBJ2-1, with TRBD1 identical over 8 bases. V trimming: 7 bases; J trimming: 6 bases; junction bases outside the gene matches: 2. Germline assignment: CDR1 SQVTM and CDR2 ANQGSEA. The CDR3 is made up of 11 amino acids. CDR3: CSAGQGNEQFF. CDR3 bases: TGCAGCGCCGGACAGGGCAATGAGCAGTTCTTC.

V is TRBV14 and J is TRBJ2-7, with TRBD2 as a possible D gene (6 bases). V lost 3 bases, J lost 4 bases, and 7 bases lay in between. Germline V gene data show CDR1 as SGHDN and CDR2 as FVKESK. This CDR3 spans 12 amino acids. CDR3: CASSQTRYEQYF. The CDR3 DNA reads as TGTGCCAGCAGCCAGACTAGATACGAGCAGTACTTC.

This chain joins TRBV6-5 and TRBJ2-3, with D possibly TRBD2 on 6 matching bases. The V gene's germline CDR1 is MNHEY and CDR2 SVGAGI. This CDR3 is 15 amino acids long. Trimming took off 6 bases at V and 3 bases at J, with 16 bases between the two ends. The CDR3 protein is CASSPPAGTTDTQYF. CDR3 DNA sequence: TGTGCCAGCAGCCCCCCTGCGGGGACGACAGATACGCAGTATTTT.

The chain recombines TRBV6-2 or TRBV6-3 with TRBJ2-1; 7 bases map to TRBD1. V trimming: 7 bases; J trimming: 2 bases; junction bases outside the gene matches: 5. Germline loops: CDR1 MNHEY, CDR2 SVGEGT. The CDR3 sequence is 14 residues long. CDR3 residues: CASNPGQPYNEQFF. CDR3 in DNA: TGTGCCAGCAACCCGGGACAGCCCTACAATGAGCAGTTCTTC.